Shown below are 32 T cell receptor beta chains from a single sample sequenced in a study of blood T cell repertoires in COVID-19. Using immunoSEQ multiplex PCR, the repertoire was profiled, and TCRdb retains in-frame clones only, with some absent. Found here are about 250,000 clones, about 82% of them singletons; the top ten hold about 5.4%. The sample consisted of peripheral blood. The origin of the receptors is a woman at least 80 years old with COVID-19, enrolled during active disease.

A word on this clone: At the DNA level, this CDR3 is encoded by other sequences in the same sample as well. The J gene is TRBJ2-3, the V gene TRBV5-1; D is undetermined. The CDR3 is made up of 14 amino acids. Germline V gene sequence: CDR1 SGHRS, CDR2 YFSETQ. With 0 bases removed from V and 4 bases from J, the gap between germline ends came to 9 bases. Here the CDR3 reads CASSLGGPADTQYF. CDR3 sequence (DNA): TGCGCCAGCAGCTTGGGAGGTCCCGCAGATACGCAGTATTTT.

The table lists this clone with a count of one. The V gene is TRBV9, the J gene TRBJ1-1, with 11 bases matching TRBD1. The V and J ends lost 4 bases and 8 bases, in that order; junction bases with no gene match: 10. Germline-derived CDR1 and CDR2 are SGDLS and YYNGEE. This CDR3 spans 15 amino acids. CDR3 DNA: TGTGCCAGCAGCCCAAGGACAGGGGGCGATCTCGAAGCTTTCTTT. Its translation is CASSPRTGGDLEAFF.

This chain uses TRBV4-1 with TRBJ2-1; 9 bases match TRBD2. This CDR3 region has 14 residues. The trim removed 4 bases at V and 6 bases at J, leaving 4 bases unmatched. Germline V gives CDR1 MGHRA, CDR2 YSYEKL. CDR3 sequence reads: CASSLEGLANEQFF. CDR3 sequence (DNA): TGCGCCAGCAGCCTTGAGGGACTAGCCAATGAGCAGTTCTTC.

The chain joins TRBV2 to TRBJ2-7; possible D gene TRBD2, 5 bases. The CDR3 consists of 16 residues. V was trimmed by 4 bases and J by 0 bases, leaving 16 bases between them. Germline CDR1 is SNHLY and CDR2 is FYNNEI. This CDR3 reads CASSGAVASNSYEQYF. Here the CDR3 DNA reads TGTGCCAGCAGTGGGGCGGTAGCGTCGAACTCCTACGAGCAGTACTTC. Based on the CDR3 plus reference TRBV2 and TRBJ2-7, the full variable domain is EPEVTQTPSHQVTQMGQEVILRCVPISNHLYFYWYRQILGQKVEFLVSFYNNEISEKSEIFDDQFSVERPDGSNFTLKIRSTKLEDSAMYFCASSGAVASNSYEQYFGPGTRLTVT.

This clone has only a few counts. The V gene is TRBV28, the J gene TRBJ1-1, with 8 nucleotides matching TRBD1. CDR1 is MDHEN, CDR2 SYDVKM, per germline. The CDR3 has 15 residues. V lost 5 bases to trimming and J lost 10 bases; unmatched junction nucleotides: 15. This CDR3 is CASSGWATGESGAFF. The CDR3, as DNA: TGTGCCAGCAGTGGCTGGGCGACAGGGGAATCTGGAGCTTTCTTT.

V usage is TRBV18 and J usage is TRBJ2-2; D gene ambiguous. The CDR3 has 13 amino acids. The ends were cut back, 1 base at V and 5 bases at J, with 5 bases in the middle. Germline CDR1 is KGHSH and CDR2 is LQKENI. The CDR3 loop is CASSPLQTGELFF. The DNA of the CDR3 is TGTGCCAGCTCACCACTCCAAACCGGGGAGCTGTTTTTT. Variable domain in full (rest from reference TRBV18 and TRBJ2-2): NAGVMQNPRHLVRRRGQEARLRCSPMKGHSHVYWYRQLPEEGLKFMVYLQKENIIDESGMPKERFSAEFPKEGPSILRIQQVVRGDSAAYFCASSPLQTGELFFGEGSRLTVL.

This rearrangement joins TRBV28 to TRBJ2-1; 8 positions agree with TRBD2. CDR1 is MDHEN and CDR2 is SYDVKM in the germline V gene. The CDR3 has 16 residues. Unmatched junction bases numbered 3, after V lost 1 base and J lost 1 base. CDR3 bases: TGTGCCAGCAGTTTATCCAGCGGGGGTTCCTACAATGAGCAGTTCTTC. Its translation: CASSLSSGGSYNEQFF.

This rearrangement joins TRBV7-2 to TRBJ1-2, with D uncertain. V was shortened by 4 bases and J by 1 base, with 10 bases between the two germline ends. This CDR3 region has 14 residues. The germline V gene encodes CDR1 SGHTA and CDR2 FQGNSA. The CDR3 protein is CASSSRFSNYGYTF. CDR3 DNA: TGTGCCAGCAGCTCCCGTTTCAGTAACTATGGCTACACCTTC.

J is TRBJ2-4 and V is TRBV3-1 (or the pseudogene TRBV3-2); 7 nucleotides line up with TRBD1. The J segment lost 0 bases and the V segment lost 4 bases, leaving 6 bases of the junction unmatched. The CDR3 covers 16 residues. Germline assignment: CDR1 LGHDT and CDR2 YNNKEL (reference sequence). For the CDR3, the DNA is TGTGCCAGCAGCCCAACAGGGGTTTTAGCCAAAAACATTCAGTACTTC. It yields the protein CASSPTGVLAKNIQYF.

Comments on this clone: Sequence at one end of the junction differs from germline and may be a read error. The V gene is TRBV7-2, the J gene TRBJ2-1; TRBD2 matches 11 bases. This CDR3 comprises 15 residues. Germline CDR1 SGHTA, CDR2 FQGNSA. The CDR3 DNA sequence: TGTGCCAGCAGTTTAGCGGGGGGGGAATACAATGAGCAGTTCTTC. The encoded protein is CASSLAGGEYNEQFF.

CDR3 coding DNA: TGCGCCAGCAGCGAATCCGGGACAGGTTTACGGTTCTTC. It codes for CASSESGTGLRFF. This chain links TRBV5-1 with TRBJ2-1; TRBD1 matches 8 bases. The CDR3 spans 13 residues. With V trimmed by 4 bases and J by 15 bases, 12 bases remained unmatched. Germline CDR1 reads SGHRS; CDR2 reads YFSETQ. Filled out from reference TRBV5-1 and TRBJ2-1, the complete variable domain reads KAGVTQTPRYLIKTRGQQVTLSCSPISGHRSVSWYQQTPGQGLQFLFEYFSETQRNKGNFPGRFSGRQFSNSRSEMNVSTLELGDSALYLCASSESGTGLRFFGPGTRLTVL.

The chain links TRBV5-6 to TRBJ2-1; TRBD1 agrees at 8 bases. Germline CDR1 SGHDT, CDR2 YYEEEE. This CDR3 comprises 15 residues. Trimming at V came to 7 bases and at J to 6 bases, leaving 12 bases not matched to a gene. The DNA of the CDR3 is TGTGCCAGCTATCACACAGGGGGATCAGGCAATGAGCAGTTCTTC. Its protein product is CASYHTGGSGNEQFF.

This clone was seen just once. This chain connects TRBV28 to TRBJ1-5; no clear D gene. The CDR3 is 16 amino acids. The germline CDR1 and CDR2 sequences are MDHEN and SYDVKM. V dropped 6 bases and J dropped 2 bases, with 17 bases sitting between them. The CDR3 DNA follows: TGTGCCAGCAGCACTCCAGTGGGCTTGGGCAATCAGCCCCAGCATTTT. Translated, it gives CASSTPVGLGNQPQHF.

In its sample, this clone was seen once. The rearrangement links TRBV24-1 to TRBJ2-1; the match to TRBD2 covers 7 bases. The V gene's germline CDR1 is KGHDR and CDR2 SFDVKD. The CDR3 spans 17 residues. V dropped 6 bases and J dropped 1; count of bases not matched to a gene: 11. CDR3 in DNA: TGTGCCACCAGTTCATGGGGAGGGGCAGAATCCTACAATGAGCAGTTCTTC. This encodes CATSSWGGAESYNEQFF.

The CDR3 nucleotides read TGCGCCAGCAGCAGCCGGGGACAAACTAATTCACCCCTCCACTTT. Its translation: CASSSRGQTNSPLHF. The chain recombines TRBV5-1 with TRBJ1-6, with D possibly being TRBD1 (6 bases). The V and J ends lost 4 bases and 6 bases respectively, with 14 bases between them. The CDR3 has 15 amino acids. Germline CDR1 reads SGHRS; CDR2 reads YFSETQ.

The chain joins TRBV5-5 to TRBJ2-1, with 9 bases lining up with TRBD1. Germline CDR1 and CDR2: SGHKS and YYEKEE (reference sequence). After removal of 0 bases from V and 6 bases from J, the junction contained 4 bases not matched to a gene. The CDR3 has 15 residues. CDR3 region: CASSLAGTGTNEQFF. CDR3 nucleotides: TGTGCCAGCAGCTTGGCCGGGACAGGGACCAATGAGCAGTTCTTC.

The CDR3 loop reads CASSLGTFYNEQFF. The CDR3 DNA reads TGTGCCAGCAGCCTCGGGACATTCTACAATGAGCAGTTCTTC. The chain recombines TRBV7-2 with TRBJ2-1, with TRBD1 as a possible D gene (6 bases). The germline gives CDR1 SGHTA, CDR2 FQGNSA. This CDR3 has 14 amino acids. V was trimmed by 5 bases and J by 3 bases, leaving 11 bases between them.

The CDR3 nucleotides are TGTGCCAGCAGCTTACTAGCGGGGGGTTTTGCGCAGTATTTT. Translated, it gives CASSLLAGGFAQYF. This sequence joins TRBV11-2 and TRBJ2-3; TRBD2 matches at 11 bases. The CDR3 is 14 residues long. V shed 2 bases, J shed 10 bases, and the junction held 5 bases outside the gene matches. Germline values: CDR1 SGHAT, CDR2 FQNNGV.

This clone turned up a few times. The chain recombines TRBV7-2 with TRBJ1-5; weak D call: TRBD1 (6 bases). Germline V gives CDR1 SGHTA, CDR2 FQGNSA. The CDR3 is 17 amino acids. Between the trimmed V and J ends, which lost 1 base and 0 bases, there was a span of 13 bases. Here the CDR3 DNA reads TGTGCCAGCAGCTTAGGAGTGAGGGGGTATAGCAATCAGCCCCAGCATTTT. Translated: CASSLGVRGYSNQPQHF.

The chain joins TRBV25-1 to TRBJ1-6; TRBD1 agrees at 9 bases. The CDR3 contains 16 residues. Germline-derived CDR1 and CDR2 are MGHDK and SYGVNS. The V gene end was trimmed by 4 bases and the J gene end by 4 bases; junction bases not matched to a gene: 5. The CDR3 DNA reads TGTGCCAGCAGTGCCCTCGGACAGGGGTATAATTCACCCCTCCACTTT. Its protein is CASSALGQGYNSPLHF.

V is TRBV5-5 and J is TRBJ2-2; tentatively, D is TRBD1 (6 bases). The CDR3 has 13 residues. Germline assignment: CDR1 SGHKS and CDR2 YYEKEE (reference sequence). Trimming removed 4 bases from V and 4 bases from J, with 8 bases in between. This CDR3 is CASSQDSTGELFF. In nucleotides, the CDR3 is TGTGCCAGCAGCCAGGACAGCACCGGGGAGCTGTTTTTT.

The sample holds a few counts of this clone. This chain connects TRBV3-1 (or the pseudogene TRBV3-2) to TRBJ1-2; D not resolved. V gave up 0 bases and J gave up 0 bases, with 8 bases separating them. The CDR3 is 15 residues long. Germline lookup yields CDR1 LGHDT and CDR2 YNNKEL (reference sequence). Written as DNA, the CDR3 is TGTGCCAGCAGCCAAGAAATGACTTCTAACTATGGCTACACCTTC. As protein: CASSQEMTSNYGYTF.

This chain uses TRBV3-1 (or the pseudogene TRBV3-2) with TRBJ2-2; 9 nucleotides match TRBD1. Germline V gene data show CDR1 as LGHDT and CDR2 as YNNKEL (reference sequence). CDR3 length: 16 amino acids. Trimming removed 5 bases from V and 6 bases from J; junction bases left unmatched: 10. The CDR3 is CASSSSGTGFSGELFF. CDR3 coding DNA: TGTGCCAGCAGCTCGTCCGGGACAGGGTTTTCCGGGGAGCTGTTTTTT.

This clone has just a few counts. The V and J genes are TRBV5-1 and TRBJ1-1; tentatively, D is TRBD1 (5 bases). The ends were cut back, 0 bases at V and 11 bases at J, with 14 bases in the middle. Germline CDR1 and CDR2: SGHRS and YFSETQ. The CDR3 contains 13 residues. The CDR3 DNA follows: TGCGCCAGCAGCTTGGGACCGTCGGGGGACGCTTTCTTT. Protein: CASSLGPSGDAFF.

V and J are TRBV15 and TRBJ1-5; maybe TRBD1 (5 bases). Trimming stripped 1 base from V and 3 bases from J, with 16 bases between. Germline CDR1 LNHNV, CDR2 YYDKDF (reference sequence). The CDR3 has 17 residues. CDR3 loop: CATSRASGAGYNQPQHF. CDR3 DNA: TGTGCCACCAGCAGAGCAAGTGGAGCAGGGTACAATCAGCCCCAGCATTTT.

This sequence joins TRBV19 and TRBJ1-2; D is undetermined. CDR3 length: 12 amino acids. V lost 5 bases and J lost 3, with 7 bases in between. CDR1 and CDR2 from the germline V gene are LNHDA and SQIVND (reference sequence). This CDR3 reads CASSRRDYGYTF. The CDR3 bases are TGTGCCAGTAGTCGGAGGGACTATGGCTACACCTTC.

This clone was detected only a few times. The chain uses TRBV18 and TRBJ2-3; D gene unclear. The CDR3 sequence is 13 residues long. V was shortened by 7 bases and J by 3 bases, with 11 bases between the two germline ends. Germline V gene lookup returns CDR1 KGHSH and CDR2 LQKENI. The CDR3 loop is CASLPSLTDTQYF. The CDR3 DNA is TGTGCCAGCTTACCTTCTTTAACAGATACGCAGTATTTT. Full variable domain (outside the CDR3, taken from reference TRBV18 and TRBJ2-3): NAGVMQNPRHLVRRRGQEARLRCSPMKGHSHVYWYRQLPEEGLKFMVYLQKENIIDESGMPKERFSAEFPKEGPSILRIQQVVRGDSAAYFCASLPSLTDTQYFGPGTRLTVL.

The table lists this clone with a count of one. The gene calls are TRBV29-1 and TRBJ2-5; a possible D gene is TRBD2 (5 bases). Per the germline V gene, CDR1 is SQVTM and CDR2 is ANQGSEA. V lost 5 bases, J lost 4 bases, and 11 bases lay in between. CDR3 length: 12 amino acids. CDR3 loop: CSVRRGPETQYF. The CDR3 nucleotides are TGCAGCGTTAGACGGGGTCCAGAGACCCAGTACTTC.

The CDR3: CASSLDAGGLDTQYF. Written as DNA, the CDR3 is TGTGCCAGCAGCTTGGATGCAGGGGGCTTAGATACGCAGTATTTT. V usage is TRBV5-5 and J usage is TRBJ2-3; 8 bases fit TRBD1. Trimming removed 0 bases from V and 5 bases from J; junction bases left unmatched: 5. Germline values: CDR1 SGHKS, CDR2 YYEKEE (reference sequence). The CDR3 is 15 residues long.

The V call is TRBV3-1 (or the pseudogene TRBV3-2), the J call TRBJ1-6; the match to TRBD1 covers 7 bases. The CDR3 totals 15 residues. Germline V lookup: CDR1 LGHDT, CDR2 YNNKEL (reference sequence). V was pared by 0 bases and J by 8 bases, with 4 bases of the junction left unmatched. Here the CDR3 DNA reads TGTGCCAGCAGCCAAGAGGGACAGAAGCATTCACCCCTCCACTTT. This gives the protein CASSQEGQKHSPLHF.

This sequence joins TRBV7-9 and TRBJ1-6, with D unresolved. Trimming took 5 bases from V and 7 from J, leaving 6 bases between them. Germline assignment: CDR1 SEHNR and CDR2 FQNEAQ (reference sequence). The CDR3 totals 12 residues. CDR3: CASSTTNSPLHF. DNA of the CDR3: TGTGCCAGCAGCACGACAAATTCACCCCTCCACTTT.

The V gene is TRBV28, the J gene TRBJ1-2, with 9 bases fitting TRBD1. The CDR3 length is 14 residues. Germline V gene lookup returns CDR1 MDHEN and CDR2 SYDVKM. Germline trimming cut 5 bases from V and 2 bases from J; bases unmatched to any gene: 3. The CDR3 loop reads CASSPGTGNYGYTF. For the CDR3, the DNA is TGTGCCAGCAGTCCCGGGACAGGGAACTATGGCTACACCTTC.